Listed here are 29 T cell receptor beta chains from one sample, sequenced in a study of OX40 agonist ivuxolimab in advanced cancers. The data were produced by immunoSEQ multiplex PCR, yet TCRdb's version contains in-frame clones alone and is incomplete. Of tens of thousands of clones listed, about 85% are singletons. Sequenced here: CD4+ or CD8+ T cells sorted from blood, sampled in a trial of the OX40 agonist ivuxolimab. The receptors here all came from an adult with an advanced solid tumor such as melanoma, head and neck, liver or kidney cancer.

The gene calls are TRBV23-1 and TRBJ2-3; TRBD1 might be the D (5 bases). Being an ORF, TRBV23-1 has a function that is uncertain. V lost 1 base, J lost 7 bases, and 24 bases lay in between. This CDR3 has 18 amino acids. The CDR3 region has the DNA TGCGCCAGCAGTCAATTTGGGAATTTTGGCAGGGCCACTCATACGCAGTATTTT. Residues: CASSQFGNFGRATHTQYF.

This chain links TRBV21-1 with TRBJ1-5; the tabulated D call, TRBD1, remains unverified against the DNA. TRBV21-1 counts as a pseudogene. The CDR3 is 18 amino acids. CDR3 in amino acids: CASTNAGTAANSNQPQHF. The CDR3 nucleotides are TGTGCCAGCACCAACGCCGGGACAGCTGCTAATAGCAATCAGCCCCAGCATTTT.

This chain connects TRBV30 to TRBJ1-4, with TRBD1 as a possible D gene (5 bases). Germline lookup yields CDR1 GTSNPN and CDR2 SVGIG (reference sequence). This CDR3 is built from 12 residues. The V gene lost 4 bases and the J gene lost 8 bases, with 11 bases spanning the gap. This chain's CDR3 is CAWNPGGEKLFF. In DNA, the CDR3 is TGTGCCTGGAACCCCGGGGGGGAAAAACTGTTTTTT.

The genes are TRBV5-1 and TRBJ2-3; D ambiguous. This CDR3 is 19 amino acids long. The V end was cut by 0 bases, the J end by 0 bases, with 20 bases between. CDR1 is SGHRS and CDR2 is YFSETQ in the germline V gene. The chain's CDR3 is CASSLGILKMTRSTDTQYF. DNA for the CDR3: TGCGCCAGCAGCTTGGGGATTCTGAAGATGACTCGGAGCACAGATACGCAGTATTTT. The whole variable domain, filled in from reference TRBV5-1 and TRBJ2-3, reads KAGVTQTPRYLIKTRGQQVTLSCSPISGHRSVSWYQQTPGQGLQFLFEYFSETQRNKGNFPGRFSGRQFSNSRSEMNVSTLELGDSALYLCASSLGILKMTRSTDTQYFGPGTRLTVL.

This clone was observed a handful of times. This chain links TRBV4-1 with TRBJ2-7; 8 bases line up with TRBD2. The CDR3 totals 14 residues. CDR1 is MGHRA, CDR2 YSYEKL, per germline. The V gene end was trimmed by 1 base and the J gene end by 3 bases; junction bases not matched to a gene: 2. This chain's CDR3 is CASSQGTSSYEQYF. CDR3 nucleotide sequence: TGCGCCAGCAGCCAAGGGACTAGCAGCTACGAGCAGTACTTC.

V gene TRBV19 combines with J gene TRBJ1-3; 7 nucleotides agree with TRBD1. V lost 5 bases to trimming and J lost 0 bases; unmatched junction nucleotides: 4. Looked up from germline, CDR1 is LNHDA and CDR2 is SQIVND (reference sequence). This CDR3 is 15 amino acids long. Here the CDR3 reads CASSPGQRSGNTIYF. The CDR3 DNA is TGTGCCAGTAGTCCGGGACAGCGCTCTGGAAACACCATATATTTT.

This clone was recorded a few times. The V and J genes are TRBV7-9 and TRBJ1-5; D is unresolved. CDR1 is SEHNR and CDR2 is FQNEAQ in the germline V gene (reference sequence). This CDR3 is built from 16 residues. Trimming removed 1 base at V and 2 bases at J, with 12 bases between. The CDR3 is CASSLGQGVRNQPQHF. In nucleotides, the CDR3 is TGTGCCAGCAGCTTAGGGCAAGGTGTTCGCAATCAGCCCCAGCATTTT.

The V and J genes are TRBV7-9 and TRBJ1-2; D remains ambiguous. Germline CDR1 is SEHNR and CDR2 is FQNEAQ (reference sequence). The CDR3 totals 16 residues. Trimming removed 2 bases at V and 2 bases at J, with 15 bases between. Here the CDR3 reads CASSLSRQTSNYGYTF. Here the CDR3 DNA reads TGTGCCAGCAGCTTATCAAGGCAAACAAGCAACTATGGCTACACCTTC.

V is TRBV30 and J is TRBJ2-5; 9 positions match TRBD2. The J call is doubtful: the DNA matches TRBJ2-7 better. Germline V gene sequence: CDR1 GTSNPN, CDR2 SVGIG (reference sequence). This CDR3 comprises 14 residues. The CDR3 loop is CAWSAGGSSYEQYF. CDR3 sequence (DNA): TGTGCCTGGAGCGCGGGGGGGTCGTCCTACGAGCAGTACTTC.

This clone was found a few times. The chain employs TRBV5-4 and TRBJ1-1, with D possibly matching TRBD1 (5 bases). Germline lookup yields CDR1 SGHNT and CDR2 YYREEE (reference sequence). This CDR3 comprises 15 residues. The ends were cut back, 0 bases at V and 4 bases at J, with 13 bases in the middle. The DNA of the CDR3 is TGTGCCAGCAGCTTGGCCTCAGGAGGGGCCACTGAAGCTTTCTTT. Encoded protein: CASSLASGGATEAFF.

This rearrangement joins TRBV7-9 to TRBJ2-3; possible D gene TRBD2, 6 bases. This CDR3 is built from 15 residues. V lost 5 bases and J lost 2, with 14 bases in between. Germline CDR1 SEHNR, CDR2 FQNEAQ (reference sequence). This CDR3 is CASSTGGSITDTQYF. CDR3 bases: TGTGCCAGCAGCACTGGGGGGTCAATCACAGATACGCAGTATTTT.

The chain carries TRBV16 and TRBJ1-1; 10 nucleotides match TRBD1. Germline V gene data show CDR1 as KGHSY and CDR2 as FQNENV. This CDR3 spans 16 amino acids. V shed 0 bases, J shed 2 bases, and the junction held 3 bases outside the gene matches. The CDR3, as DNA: TGTGCCAGCAGCCAATCGGGACAGGGGTTAAACACTGAAGCTTTCTTT. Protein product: CASSQSGQGLNTEAFF.

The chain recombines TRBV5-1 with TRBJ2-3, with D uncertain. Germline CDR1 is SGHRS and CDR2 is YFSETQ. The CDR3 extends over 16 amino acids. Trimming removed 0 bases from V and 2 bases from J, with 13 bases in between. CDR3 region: CASSLGSAVITDTQYF. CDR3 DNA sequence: TGCGCCAGCAGCTTGGGATCGGCCGTAATCACAGATACGCAGTATTTT.

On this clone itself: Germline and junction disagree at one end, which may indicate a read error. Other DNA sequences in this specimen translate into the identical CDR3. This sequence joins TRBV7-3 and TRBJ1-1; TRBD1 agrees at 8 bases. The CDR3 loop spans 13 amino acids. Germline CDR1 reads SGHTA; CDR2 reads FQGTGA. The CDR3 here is CASSVDRATEAFF. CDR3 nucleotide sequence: TGCGCCAGCAGCGTGGACAGGGCCACTGAAGCTTTCTTT. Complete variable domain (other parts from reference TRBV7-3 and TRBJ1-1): GAGVSQTPSNKVTEKGKYVELRCDPISGHTALYWYRQSLGQGPEFLIYFQGTGAADDSGLPNDRFFAVRPEGSVSTLKIQRTERGDSAVYLCASSVDRATEAFFGQGTRLTVV.

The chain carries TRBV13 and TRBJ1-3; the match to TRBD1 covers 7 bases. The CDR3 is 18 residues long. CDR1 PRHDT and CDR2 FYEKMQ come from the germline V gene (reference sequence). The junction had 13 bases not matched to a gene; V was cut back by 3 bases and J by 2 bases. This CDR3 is CASSLSTDRAIPGNTIYF. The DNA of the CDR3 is TGTGCCAGCAGCTTGTCCACCGACAGGGCTATACCTGGAAACACCATATATTTT. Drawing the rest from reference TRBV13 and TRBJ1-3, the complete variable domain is AAGVIQSPRHLIKEKRETATLKCYPIPRHDTVYWYQQGPGQDPQFLISFYEKMQSDKGSIPDRFSAQQFSDYHSELNMSSLELGDSALYFCASSLSTDRAIPGNTIYFGEGSWLTVV.

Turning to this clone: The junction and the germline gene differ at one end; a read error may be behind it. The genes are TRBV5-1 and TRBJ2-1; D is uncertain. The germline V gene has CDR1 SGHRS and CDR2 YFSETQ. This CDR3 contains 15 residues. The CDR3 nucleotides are TGCGCCAGCAGCTTGACGTATAGCTCCTACAATGGGCAGTTCTTC. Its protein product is CASSLTYSSYNGQFF.

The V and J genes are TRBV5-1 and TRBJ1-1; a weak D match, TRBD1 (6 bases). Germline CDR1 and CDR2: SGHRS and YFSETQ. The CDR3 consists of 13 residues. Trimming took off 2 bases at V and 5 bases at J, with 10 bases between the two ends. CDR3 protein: CASSFTGRTEAFF. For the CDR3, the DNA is TGCGCCAGCAGCTTCACAGGGCGTACTGAAGCTTTCTTT.

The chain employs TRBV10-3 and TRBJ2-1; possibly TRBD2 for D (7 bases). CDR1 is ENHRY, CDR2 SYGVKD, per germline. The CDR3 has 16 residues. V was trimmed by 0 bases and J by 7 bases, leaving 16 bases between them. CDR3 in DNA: TGTGCCATCAGTGAGTCGAAGGGGGGGATCGGAAATGAGCAGTTCTTC. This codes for CAISESKGGIGNEQFF.

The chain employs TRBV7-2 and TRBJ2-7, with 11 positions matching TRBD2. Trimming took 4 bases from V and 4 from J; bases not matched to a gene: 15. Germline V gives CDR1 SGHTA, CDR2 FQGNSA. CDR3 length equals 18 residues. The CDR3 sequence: CASSYGLAGGRLGYEQYF. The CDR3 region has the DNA TGTGCCAGCAGCTACGGGCTAGCGGGAGGCCGCTTGGGGTACGAGCAGTACTTC.

CDR3 sequence reads: CATSGGSVGELFF. The CDR3 bases are TGTGCCACCTCAGGGGGTTCGGTCGGGGAGCTGTTTTTT. The gene calls are TRBV7-9 and TRBJ2-2, with 7 bases lining up with TRBD1. CDR3 length: 13 residues. Trimming removed 10 bases from V and 7 bases from J; junction bases left unmatched: 9. CDR1 is SEHNR, CDR2 FQNEAQ, per germline (reference sequence).

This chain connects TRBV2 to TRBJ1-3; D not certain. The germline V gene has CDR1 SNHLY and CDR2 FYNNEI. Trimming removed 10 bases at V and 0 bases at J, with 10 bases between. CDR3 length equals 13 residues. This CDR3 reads CATSEHSGNTIYF. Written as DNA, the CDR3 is TGTGCCACCTCGGAACACTCTGGAAACACCATATATTTT.

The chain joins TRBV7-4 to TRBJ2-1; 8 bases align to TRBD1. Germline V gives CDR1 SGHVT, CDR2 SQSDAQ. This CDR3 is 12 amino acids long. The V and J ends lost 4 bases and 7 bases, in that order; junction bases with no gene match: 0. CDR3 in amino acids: CASSWTGNEQFF. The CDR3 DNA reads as TGTGCCAGCAGCTGGACAGGGAATGAGCAGTTCTTC.

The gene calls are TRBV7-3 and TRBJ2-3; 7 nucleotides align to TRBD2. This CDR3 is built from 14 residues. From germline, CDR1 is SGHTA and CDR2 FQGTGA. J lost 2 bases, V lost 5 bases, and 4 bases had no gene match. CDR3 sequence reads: CASSRAGITDTQYF. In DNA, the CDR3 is TGTGCCAGCAGCCGAGCGGGGATCACAGATACGCAGTATTTT.

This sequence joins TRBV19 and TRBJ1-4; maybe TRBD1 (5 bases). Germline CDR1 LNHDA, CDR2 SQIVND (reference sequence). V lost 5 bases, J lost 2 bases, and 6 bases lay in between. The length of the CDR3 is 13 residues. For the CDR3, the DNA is TGTGCCAGTAGTTGGGGGACTAATGAAAAACTGTTTTTT. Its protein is CASSWGTNEKLFF.

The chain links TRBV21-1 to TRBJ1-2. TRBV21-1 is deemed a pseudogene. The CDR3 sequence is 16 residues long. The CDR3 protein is CASREQKRGGNYGYTF. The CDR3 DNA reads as TGTGCCAGCAGAGAGCAAAAAAGGGGGGGCAACTATGGCTACACCTTC.

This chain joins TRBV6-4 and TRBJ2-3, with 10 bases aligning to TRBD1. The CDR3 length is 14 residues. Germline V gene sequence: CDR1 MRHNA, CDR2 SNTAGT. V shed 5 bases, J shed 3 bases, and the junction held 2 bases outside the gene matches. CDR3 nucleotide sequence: TGTGCCAGCAGTCGGGACAGGGGAACAGATACGCAGTATTTT. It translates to CASSRDRGTDTQYF.

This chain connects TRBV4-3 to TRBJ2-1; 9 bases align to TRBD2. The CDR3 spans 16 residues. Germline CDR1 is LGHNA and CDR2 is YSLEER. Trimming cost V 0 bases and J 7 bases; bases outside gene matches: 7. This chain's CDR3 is CASSQDSTSGGNEQFF. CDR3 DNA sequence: TGCGCCAGCAGCCAAGACTCGACTAGCGGAGGGAATGAGCAGTTCTTC.

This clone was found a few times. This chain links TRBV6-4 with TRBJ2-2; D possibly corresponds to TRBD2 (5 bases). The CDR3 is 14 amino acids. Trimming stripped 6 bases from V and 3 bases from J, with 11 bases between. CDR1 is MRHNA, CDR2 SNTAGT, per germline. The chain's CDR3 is CASSFGGDTGELFF. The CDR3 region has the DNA TGTGCCAGCAGCTTCGGAGGAGACACCGGGGAGCTGTTTTTT.

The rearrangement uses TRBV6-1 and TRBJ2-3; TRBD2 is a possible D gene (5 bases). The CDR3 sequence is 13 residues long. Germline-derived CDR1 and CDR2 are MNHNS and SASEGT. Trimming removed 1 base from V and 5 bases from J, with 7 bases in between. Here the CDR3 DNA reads TGTGCCAGCAGTGAAGGTCGGGGAGATACGCAGTATTTT. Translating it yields CASSEGRGDTQYF.